These 9 T cell receptor beta chains were sequenced from one sample in a study of cytomegalovirus exposure and HLA in healthy donors. Assay used: immunoSEQ multiplex PCR; TCRdb lists only in-frame clones, some missing. The data show 90,000 to 120,000 clones, roughly 95% seen once. The specimen sequenced was PBMCs. The source of these receptors is a woman between 18 and 30 years old in good health and CMV-seronegative.

The rearrangement uses TRBV28 and TRBJ1-2; a weak D match, TRBD1 (6 bases). Looked up from germline, CDR1 is MDHEN and CDR2 is SYDVKM. Trimming shortened V by 5 bases and J by 4 bases, and 14 bases separated the two germline ends. The CDR3 totals 14 residues. The chain's CDR3 is CASSRQGRGYGYTF. CDR3 bases: TGTGCCAGCAGTCGGCAGGGCAGGGGCTATGGCTACACCTTC.

The chain joins TRBV6-5 to TRBJ1-1; TRBD1 aligns across 9 bases. There are 13 residues in the CDR3. Germline V CDR1 and CDR2: MNHEY, SVGAGI. V dropped 8 bases and J dropped 4; count of bases not matched to a gene: 5. CDR3 sequence reads: CASGGQGSTEAFF. The CDR3 DNA reads TGTGCCAGCGGGGGACAGGGAAGCACTGAAGCTTTCTTT.

The chain has TRBV28 and TRBJ1-2, with 7 bases identical to TRBD1. This CDR3 is 17 amino acids long. Germline CDR1 is MDHEN and CDR2 is SYDVKM. V dropped 9 bases and J dropped 0; count of bases not matched to a gene: 16. The CDR3 region has the DNA TGTGCCAGTACTCTACAACAGGGGTTCTTTTCTAACTATGGCTACACCTTC. Encoded protein: CASTLQQGFFSNYGYTF.

As concerns this clone: Other DNA sequences in this sample translate to the same CDR3. The chain joins TRBV9 to TRBJ1-1; D gene uncertain. V was clipped by 2 bases and J by 1 base, with 6 bases between them. Germline lookup yields CDR1 SGDLS and CDR2 YYNGEE. The CDR3 is 13 amino acids. CDR3 loop: CASSVTTNTEAFF. The CDR3 DNA reads TGTGCCAGCAGCGTGACAACGAACACTGAAGCTTTCTTT.

This clone has more than one count but fewer than ten. The rearrangement uses TRBV6-6 and TRBJ2-2; 7 nucleotides line up with TRBD2. There are 15 residues in the CDR3. Germline CDR1 reads MNHNY; CDR2 reads SVGAGI (reference sequence). The junction had 7 bases not matched to a gene; V was cut back by 2 bases and J by 7 bases. The CDR3 DNA follows: TGTGCCAGCAGTTACCCAGGAGGGAGGGGCGGGGAGCTGTTTTTT. This gives the protein CASSYPGGRGGELFF.

The chain combines TRBV5-1 with TRBJ2-7; D call uncertain. The CDR3 loop spans 13 amino acids. V lost 5 bases to trimming and J lost 5 bases, with 14 bases between them. Germline CDR1 and CDR2: SGHRS and YFSETQ. This CDR3 reads CASSSPWLHEQYF. The CDR3 bases are TGCGCCAGCAGTTCTCCATGGCTCCACGAGCAGTACTTC.

The chain combines TRBV5-1 with TRBJ2-5; D is uncertain. Per the germline V gene, CDR1 is SGHRS and CDR2 is YFSETQ. The germline V and J ends were trimmed by 5 bases and 1 base, with 6 bases remaining between them. This CDR3 spans 12 amino acids. DNA for the CDR3: TGCGCCAGCAGAGGCGGCCAAGAGACCCAGTACTTC. This sequence encodes CASRGGQETQYF.

V gene TRBV28 combines with J gene TRBJ2-6; no definite D call. The germline V and J ends were trimmed by 6 bases and 0 bases, with 3 bases remaining between them. The V gene's germline CDR1 is MDHEN and CDR2 SYDVKM. The CDR3 is 13 amino acids. CDR3 region: CASRYSGANVLTF. The DNA for the CDR3 is TGTGCCAGCAGATACTCTGGGGCCAACGTCCTGACTTTC.

This clone was seen once. The V gene is TRBV7-2, the J gene TRBJ2-1, with 8 positions matching TRBD1. There are 15 residues in the CDR3. J was trimmed by 6 bases and V by 5 bases; bases with no gene match: 9. Germline values: CDR1 SGHTA, CDR2 FQGNSA. The CDR3 spells CASSRGVDRANEQFF. The CDR3 bases are TGTGCCAGCAGCAGAGGAGTGGACAGGGCCAATGAGCAGTTCTTC. The variable domain in full, with the rest retrieved from reference TRBV7-2 and TRBJ2-1, is GAGVSQSPSNKVTEKGKDVELRCDPISGHTALYWYRQSLGQGLEFLIYFQGNSAPDKSGLPSDRFSAERTGGSVSTLTIQRTQQEDSAVYLCASSRGVDRANEQFFGPGTRLTVL.